The TCR beta chain described here comes from a study of blood T cells in healthy people across ages (dated by TCRdb to the mid-2010s). About the study as a whole: Template switching captured roughly one uniquely barcoded TCR beta cDNA molecule per two T cells in model experiments. The study measured age-related changes in TCR beta repertoire diversity using deep sequencing normalized with unique cDNA molecular identifiers. Donors of different ages were randomly distributed across sequencing lanes to avoid experimental bias. Two additional independent replicas of 1 million unique cDNA reads from the same blood draw were analyzed for two donors (one aged 18 to 30 and one aged 80 or older). The donors were divided into four age groups: young (average around 15 years), middle-aged (approximately 39), aged (approximately 62) and long-lived (82).

Including cysteine and phenylalanine, the CDR3 has 13 amino acids. Of the read, only the CDR3 DNA is kept; its 39 bases are in frame from base 1. V loses 5 bases at its end and J loses 0 bases; junction bases beyond the gene matches: 4. As encoded in the germline V gene, CDR1 is SQVTM while CDR2 is ANQGSEA. In this sample, this clonotype turned up many times. Its antigen is still unknown. The input lacks base qualities; no much larger clone sits a single base away. Libraries were built with 5' RACE. Sequencing was carried out with an Illumina HiSeq 2500. A second roughly 7 to 11 cycle PCR used a sample-barcoded 5' primer and a J-beta primer mix. Each TCR beta cDNA molecule received a unique molecular identifier from a template-switch 5' adaptor carrying 12 random nucleotides. At least 2.5 million CDR3-containing paired-end reads were obtained from each sample. First-strand cDNA synthesis was performed from all RNA using the Mint cDNA synthesis kit, with priming by a TRBC-specific oligonucleotide. Following uracil-DNA glycosylase treatment, all cDNA underwent a first 18-cycle PCR with the universal primers M1SS and BC2_uni_R. As for the authors' bioinformatics: Normalization of each sample was performed by random selection of 1 million high-quality reads, each carrying a distinct molecular identifier. Reads with shared molecular identifiers were discarded instead of being binned into consensus sequences. MiTCR, with a Q25 quality threshold and the strictest error-elimination algorithm, was used for CDR3 identification, clonotype clustering and error correction. A nonparametric unseen species model with Euler transformation was used to estimate lower-bound total TCR beta diversity. TCRdb trimmed public reads at Q25 via fastp, called clones via MiXCR and kept in-frame beta chains. Each entry merges the rows of one CDR3 protein and shows their most common DNA and genes. In this record, the V and J calls reflect TCRdb's handling and not the investigators' own analysis. This sample has fewer than 2,000,000 distinct CDR3 sequences in its table, and about 31% of those were observed once. Of the sample, about 10% is held by the ten largest clones.

The investigation overall reported the following: Total diversity estimates from one million sequenced T cells were considered lower bounds and underestimates. As age increased, observed TCR beta diversity per million T cells dropped in a roughly linear way, and a significant reduction was already evident by age about 40. Since profiling was done on bulk unsorted PBMCs, naive and antigen-experienced compartments could not be conclusively compared. The long-lived group showed more naive CD4+ T cells, fewer expanded clones and increased TCR diversity than the aged group, suggesting age selection. A strong correlation was found between observed TCR beta diversity and the percentage of naive T cells measured by flow cytometry. Because donor CMV infection status was unknown, age-related changes in expanded clonotypes were potentially confounded.

Systemically healthy Caucasian individuals from Russia, some 40 in total and aged roughly 6 to 95 years, were included as donors. Each donor gave approximately 9.3 milliliters of peripheral blood, collected into EDTA-treated Vacutainer tubes. PBMCs were isolated by Ficoll-Paque density-gradient centrifugation, with at least 7 million obtained per sample. Trizol reagent was used to extract total RNA from PBMCs, with at least 5.5 micrograms per sample. For every donor, an aliquot of PBMCs went through flow cytometry to measure the percentages of naive CD45RAhigh/CD27high T cells. The chain is encoded by TRBV29-1 joined to TRBJ2-7; 7 central bases correspond to TRBD2. The clonotype originates from a woman under 40 in good health. Sequencing input: blood. The CDR3 region has the sequence CSVQAGSSYEQYF. In nucleotide form, the sequence is TGCAGCGTTCAAGCGGGGAGCTCCTACGAGCAGTACTTC.